A selection of T cell receptor beta chains follows, all from one sample in a study of a mutant IDH1 vaccine in newly diagnosed glioma. The antigens of these receptors remain unknown. TCRdb keeps only in-frame clones here, not all; method: immunoSEQ multiplex PCR. The sample has approximately 110,000 clones, 90% seen once. This specimen consisted of PBMCs, obtained from a glioma patient whose treatment included an IDH1 peptide vaccine. The receptor set was obtained from a woman aged 45-60 years with glioma. CDR3s include the opening cysteine and the closing phenylalanine or tryptophan. A D gene is named only where the DNA matches it firmly.

J,D,V,CDR3,DNA
TRBJ1-4,.,TRBV7-9,CASSLRGSFNEKLFF,TGTGCCAGCAGCTTGAGGGGCTCTTTCAATGAAAAACTGTTTTTT
TRBJ2-7,TRBD2,TRBV6-5,CASSSLAGEYEQYF,TGTGCCAGCAGTTCACTAGCGGGAGAATACGAGCAGTACTTC
TRBJ1-2,.,TRBV14,CASSQRRFNSNYGYTF,TGTGCCAGCAGCCAACGGCGGTTCAATTCTAACTATGGCTACACCTTC
TRBJ2-5,.,TRBV7-9,CASSLVGPEETQYF,TGTGCCAGCAGCTTAGTGGGACCTGAAGAGACCCAGTACTTC
TRBJ2-6,TRBD1,TRBV15,CATSRVSQGARVSGANVLTF,TGTGCCACCAGCAGAGTTTCTCAGGGGGCGCGAGTCTCTGGGGCCAACGTCCTGACTTTC
TRBJ2-2,.,TRBV29-1,CSVAIAGFNTGELFF,TGCAGCGTTGCCATTGCAGGATTCAACACCGGGGAGCTGTTTTTT
TRBJ2-7,TRBD2,TRBV4-1,CASSRNALAGERTYEQYF,TGCGCCAGCAGTCGGAATGCACTAGCGGGAGAAAGGACCTACGAGCAGTACTTC
TRBJ2-1,TRBD2,TRBV27,CASRMAGGGYNEQFF,TGTGCCAGTCGGATGGCGGGAGGGGGCTACAATGAGCAGTTCTTC
TRBJ1-2,.,TRBV30,CAWSEGQARNYGYTF,TGTGCCTGGAGTGAGGGGCAGGCAAGAAACTATGGCTACACCTTC
TRBJ2-7,TRBD1,TRBV27,CASSTGTGWYF,TGTGCCAGCAGTACCGGGACAGGTTGGTACTTC
TRBJ2-7,.,TRBV28,CASSTYEQYF,TGTGCCAGCAGTACCTACGAGCAGTACTTC
TRBJ1-4,TRBD1,TRBV6-5,CASSLQGAEKLFF,TGTGCCAGCAGTTTACAGGGGGCAGAAAAACTGTTTTTT
TRBJ2-7,.,TRBV7-9,CASSLISYEQYF,TGTGCCAGCAGCTTAATTAGCTACGAGCAGTACTTC
TRBJ2-7,.,TRBV6-5,CASSQGGNPYEQYF,TGTGCCAGCAGCCAGGGGGGGAATCCCTACGAGCAGTACTTC
TRBJ2-1,.,TRBV11-3,CASRRDMGSNEQFF,TGTGCCAGCAGGCGAGACATGGGAAGCAATGAGCAGTTCTTC
TRBJ2-5,TRBD2,TRBV10-1,CASSQRGPLETQYF,TGCGCCAGCAGTCAGCGGGGGCCCCTGGAGACCCAGTACTTC
TRBJ2-1,.,TRBV9,CASSPSSGNEQFF,TGTGCCAGCAGCCCCTCCTCGGGGAATGAGCAGTTCTTC